This TCR beta chain was sequenced in a study of cytomegalovirus exposure and HLA in healthy donors (dated by TCRdb to about 2017). Background on the whole study: An earlier analysis of several hundred of the donors reported about 250 Gb of sequence data and around 120 million unique TCR beta sequences from 150 million to 200 million T cells. An early release that covered fewer than 800 HLA-typed donors contained about 300 gigabases of sequencing data and about 84 million unique TCR sequences. Of the 398 genotyped donors, over 65% fell in the genetic ancestry cluster associated with self-reported Caucasian donors. The study was designed to test whether signatures of past pathogen exposure could be identified by cataloging public T cell receptors. Using immunosequencing, the study profiled T cell repertoires from 666 subjects and related those repertoires to cytomegalovirus serostatus. In addition to the first cohort of 666 subjects, a separate validation cohort of some 120 different subjects was used. To predict cytomegalovirus infection status, the study brought together high-throughput TCR immunosequencing, statistical association of individual TCRs with disease status, and machine learning. To study patterns of TCR occurrence, a later analysis re-analyzed previously published TCR beta repertoires from around 660 donors and added high-resolution HLA genotyping. Rather than using new phenotypic data, the later analysis identified candidate immune exposures from TCR beta sequences and from how often those sequences occurred across donors. An earlier analysis of several hundred of the donors applied high-throughput TCR beta sequencing to assess whether each TCR beta V gene segment acted as functional or pseudogenic. Donor age, sex, ethnicity and CMV serostatus were collected together with the repertoire data. Genome-wide SNP genotypes for about 65% of the roughly 700 donors were used in a later genetic analysis, which treated that subset as a discovery cohort. Every repertoire in the discovery cohort had been generated on one and the same sequencing platform. Class I and class II HLA loci were covered by the typing at four-digit resolution. The number of donors typed differed by locus, with 629-630 for A, B, C, DRB1 and DQB1, roughly 550 for DQA1, about 610 for DPA1, and some 450 for DPB1. Because of strong linkage in the cohort, roughly five DR-DQ haplotypes were treated as single units for association and clustering. On average, about 240,000 unique TCR beta nucleotide sequences were sequenced per donor among a few hundred genotyped donors of the cohort, with 15% to 20% of those sequences being non-productive.

The cohort comprised hundreds of healthy bone marrow donors. At the time of sampling, every cohort member was nominally healthy, though immune exposures that went unrecorded were likely present. The donor was CMV seronegative and belonged to the group of 352 seronegative cohort members. A peripheral blood sample was collected from each donor, and TCR beta sequencing was performed on peripheral blood mononuclear cells. The Qiagen DNeasy Blood Extraction Kit was used to extract genomic DNA from the blood cell samples. Overall results and qualifications from the work: When HLA alleles, especially DR and DQ, strongly co-occurred, attributing TCR associations to individual alleles was difficult. A few of the identified cytomegalovirus-associated TCR beta chains were confirmed in vitro to be specific for cytomegalovirus antigens. Specific HLA alleles were associated with around 18,000 TCR beta sequences at a false discovery rate of 0.05 in a later analysis. Several of the top co-occurrence clusters appeared to be linked to parvovirus B19, influenza, CMV and Epstein-Barr virus, according to a later analysis. A later analysis found that HLA-associated TCR beta chains were more clonally expanded and had lower generation probabilities than equally common non-associated chains. Presence/absence analyses assumed roughly uniform sequencing depth across donors, an assumption that may not hold. In an earlier analysis of some 540 of the donors, most TCR beta V segments appeared in productive rearrangements about 87% or about 30% of the time, broadly matching IMGT annotations. A later genetic analysis associated a missense DCLRE1C variant with V-gene and J-gene trimming of TCR beta chains, and an independent cohort replicated the association. Correlated functional status among segregating V segments might be attributable to linkage disequilibrium, but an unknown experimental factor could not be ruled out. A cluster of highly shared sequence variants was judged likely to represent a technical artifact of the sequencing pipeline. The study gave a list of 150 to 200 TCR beta chains associated with cytomegalovirus. Compared with the approximately 700-donor mean, donors in an Asian-associated ancestry cluster had fewer N-insertions in productive TCRs, according to a later genetic analysis. A further reported finding was that TCR beta sequences accurately predicted the HLA-A and HLA-B alleles for most subjects in the first cohort. For the cohort, immune exposure information was limited to CMV serostatus. Because some donors lacked HLA typing at each locus, the association tests relied only on the typed subset. According to the authors, the approach could potentially be generalized to other disease states and immunological phenotypes. Over 15 rarely observed V segments, including chromosome 9 orphons, were excluded from the earlier analysis of some 590 of the donors because counts were too low. Cytomegalovirus status was reported to be diagnosed by the classifier with high specificity and sensitivity in both the original and validation cohorts. The 87-base-pair reads could not distinguish some IMGT-functional V segments, including TRBV6-2 and TRBV6-3, so those segments were excluded. In a later analysis, the rate of TCR association differed among HLA loci, with DRB1 alleles having the most associated TCRs and HLA-C alleles having the fewest. The cohort was sequenced for TCR beta chains only, and without alpha or paired-chain data the features that could be detected were limited. While some public TCRs were present in many individuals, most TCR sequences turned up only very rarely across donors. A later analysis found that most CMV-associated TCR beta chains appeared HLA-restricted, with HLA associations seemingly driven largely by CMV exposure.

Points on this clone: The clone's antigen remains unknown. No base-level quality is on record; no much larger clone is a single base apart.

Libraries were prepared through the immunoSEQ multiplex PCR assay. A mixture of 60 forward primers for TCR Vbeta segments and 13 reverse primers for TCR Jbeta segments was used in the multiplex PCR. The CDR3 region of rearranged TCR beta genes was amplified from genomic DNA by a multiplex PCR assay. The Illumina HiSeq System was used to sequence the amplified TCR beta libraries as 87-base-pair reads. The authors processed their data as follows. A later analysis tallied 70 million to 100 million unique TCR beta chains across the 610 or so repertoires, and some 12 million of those chains were shared by two or more donors. Raw reads were error-corrected and collapsed into unique sequences with a nearest-neighbor algorithm that merged closely related sequences to remove PCR and sequencing errors. V, D and J gene segments were assigned by aligning CDR3 sequences to IMGT reference sequences. For a sequence to be retained, a match of at least six nucleotides was required to both a V gene segment and a J gene segment. A rearrangement counted as productive if the CDR3 had no stop codons and remained in frame with V and J, and every other rearrangement counted as non-productive. Following IMGT convention, CDR3 was defined as the stretch from the second conserved V-encoded cysteine up to the conserved J-encoded phenylalanine. The earlier analysis of about 590 of the donors excluded sequences that lacked an unambiguous match to a single V gene segment. An earlier analysis of roughly 590 of the donors called V segments functional above 56.7% productive rearrangements and segregating when the between-donor standard deviation exceeded 5%. A statistical classification framework was built for diagnosing cytomegalovirus status from the catalog of TCR beta chain sequences. In a later analysis, TCR nucleotide sequences were compared against IMGT/GENE-DB human TR gene sequences so that V and J genes could be assigned. A later analysis assigned CDR3 sequences and most-parsimonious VDJ recombination scenarios with the TCRdist pipeline. In a later analysis, each TCR beta chain was defined by its CDR3 amino acid sequence together with its V-gene family, and reads lacking a unique V-gene family were excluded. A later analysis removed several hundred highly shared, low-generation-probability nucleotide sequences to deal with suspected cross-contamination and a sequencing artifact. For each public chain, a later analysis derived a clonal expansion index from normalized ranks of inferred template counts within each repertoire. In a later analysis, generation probabilities were computed with a VDJ recombination model fitted to out-of-frame rearrangements, and the resulting probabilities were checked against IGoR. In a later analysis, TCR-TCR, TCR-HLA and TCR-CMV co-occurrence was scored with hypergeometric tests, and a repertoire-size bias correction was applied to TCR pairs. To estimate false discovery rates, a later analysis permuted the HLA or CMV assignments 20 times. A later analysis grouped co-occurring TCRs with DBSCAN, adding TCRdist sequence similarity when clustering within HLA-allele-positive subsets. Co-occurrence clustering excluded repertoires with fewer than 30,000 or more than 120,000 public chains, plus five with anomalous nucleotide sharing. As stored in TCRdb, this immuneACCESS dataset retains in-frame rearrangements with V and J assigned. A fraction of the clones does not appear; measured against another copy, unresolved V genes explain less than half of the discrepancy, and the remainder lacks a known reason. V, J and clone size reflect that table, while D and trimming were determined from the DNA. A total of 95,000 to 150,000 clones appear in this sample, about 81% of them only once. Around 2% of the sample goes to the ten largest clones.

Between the V and J ends, shortened by 2 bases and 4 bases respectively, the junction contains 9 bases. For CDR1 and CDR2, the germline V gene lists SGDLS and YYNGEE. The CDR3 goes from the cysteine to the phenylalanine over 13 residues. Left in the record is the CDR3 DNA by itself, 39 bases read in frame from the first base. The sequencing input was PBMCs. The rearrangement combines TRBV9 with TRBJ2-5; a tentative D match to TRBD2 spans 6 bases. This TCR was sampled from a man aged 35-49 years in good health and CMV-seronegative. The encoded CDR3 is CASSVGTPETQYF. The bases read TGTGCCAGCAGCGTGGGGACTCCAGAGACCCAGTACTTC.